This entry describes one T cell receptor beta chain. Its antigen is as yet unknown. TCRdb's table, derived via immunoSEQ multiplex PCR, lists solely in-frame clones and lacks some. The sample records tens of thousands of clones, more than 90% being singletons. This sample stems from a study of PD-1 blockade in classical Hodgkin lymphoma. Every one of the patients relapsed after autologous stem cell transplantation (brentuximab vedotin exposure was variable). Classification of best responses gave complete response, partial response or progressive disease. Study-level results: The study reported lower baseline TCR diversity in newly diagnosed patients than in healthy donors. Similar baseline diversity was found in complete responders and newly diagnosed patients.

CDR3 size: 15 residues. V gave up 3 bases and J gave up 1 base, with 14 bases separating them. Germline V gene sequence: CDR1 SGHKS, CDR2 YYEKEE (reference sequence). Material: peripheral blood mononuclear cells (PBMCs), obtained at baseline. The sequence came from a human donor with classical Hodgkin lymphoma. This chain links TRBV5-5 with TRBJ2-7; maybe TRBD1 (5 bases). CDR3 sequence: CASSYQGPVSYEQYF. CDR3 in DNA: TGTGCCAGCAGCTACCAGGGTCCAGTTTCCTACGAGCAGTACTTC.